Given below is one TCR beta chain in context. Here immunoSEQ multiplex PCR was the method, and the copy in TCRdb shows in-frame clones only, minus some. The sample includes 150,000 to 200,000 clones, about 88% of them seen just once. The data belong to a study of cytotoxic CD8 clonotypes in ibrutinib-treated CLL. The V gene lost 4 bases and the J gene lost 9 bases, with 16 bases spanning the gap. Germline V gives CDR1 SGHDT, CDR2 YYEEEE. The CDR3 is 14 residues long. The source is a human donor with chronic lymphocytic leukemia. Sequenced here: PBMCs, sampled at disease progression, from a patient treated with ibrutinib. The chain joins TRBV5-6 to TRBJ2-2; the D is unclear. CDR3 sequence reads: CASSLVDRSWELFF. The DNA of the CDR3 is TGTGCCAGCAGCCTCGTGGACCGCTCTTGGGAGCTGTTTTTT. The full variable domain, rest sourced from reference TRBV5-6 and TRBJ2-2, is DAGVTQSPTHLIKTRGQQVTLRCSPKSGHDTVSWYQQALGQGPQFIFQYYEEEERQRGNFPDRFSGHQFPNYSSELNVNALLLGDSALYLCASSLVDRSWELFFGEGSRLTVL.